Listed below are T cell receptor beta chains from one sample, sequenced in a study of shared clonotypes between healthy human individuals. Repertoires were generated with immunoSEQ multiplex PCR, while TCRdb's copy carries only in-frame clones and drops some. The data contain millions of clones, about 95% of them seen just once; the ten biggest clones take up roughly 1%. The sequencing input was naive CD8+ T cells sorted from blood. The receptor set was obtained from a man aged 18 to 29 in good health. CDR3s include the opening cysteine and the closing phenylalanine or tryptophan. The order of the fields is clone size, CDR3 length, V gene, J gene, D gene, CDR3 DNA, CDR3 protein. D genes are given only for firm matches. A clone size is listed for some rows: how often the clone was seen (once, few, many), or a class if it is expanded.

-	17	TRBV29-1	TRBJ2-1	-	TGCAGCGTTGAAGTGTATCGTAGGGAGATGTCCTACAATGAGCAGTTCTTC	CSVEVYRREMSYNEQFF
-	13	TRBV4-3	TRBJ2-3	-	TGCGCCAGCAGCCAGGACATCACAGATACGCAGTATTTT	CASSQDITDTQYF
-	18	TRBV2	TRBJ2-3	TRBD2	TGTGCCAGCAGCGTCGCTCCGCTAGCGGGGGGGCGCACAGATACGCAGTATTTT	CASSVAPLAGGRTDTQYF
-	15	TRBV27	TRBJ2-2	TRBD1	TGTGCCAGCAGTCCCTCAGGGGGTGGCACCGGGGAGCTGTTTTTT	CASSPSGGGTGELFF
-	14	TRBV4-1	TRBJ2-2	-	TGCGCCAGCAGCCAAGATCTGAGGACCGGGGAGCTGTTTTTT	CASSQDLRTGELFF
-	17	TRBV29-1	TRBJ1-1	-	TGCAGCGTTGAAAGTGTAGGGATTCCGAGTTCGTCCACTGAAGCTTTCTTT	CSVESVGIPSSSTEAFF
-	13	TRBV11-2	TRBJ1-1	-	TGTGCCAGCAGCTCGTCGGTGAACACTGAAGCTTTCTTT	CASSSSVNTEAFF
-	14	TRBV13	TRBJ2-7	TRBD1	TGTGCCAGCAGCTTGGGGGACAGGGATTACGAGCAGTACTTC	CASSLGDRDYEQYF
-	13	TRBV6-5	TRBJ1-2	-	TGTGCCAGCAGTCCGGGACGGATCTATGGCTACACCTTC	CASSPGRIYGYTF
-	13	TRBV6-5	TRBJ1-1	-	TGTGCCAGCAGCCCCCCCGCGGCAGCGGAAGCTTTCTTT	CASSPPAAAEAFF
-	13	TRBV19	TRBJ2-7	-	TGTGCCAGTAGTTATCGGACGAACTACGAGCAGTACTTC	CASSYRTNYEQYF
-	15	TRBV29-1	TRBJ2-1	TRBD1	TGCAGCGTTGAAGTCCGGGGAAGACAGGGGGATGAGCAGTTCTTC	CSVEVRGRQGDEQFF
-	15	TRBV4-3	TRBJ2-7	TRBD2	TGCGCCAGCAGCCAAGAGGGGGGGAGCTCCTACGAGCAGTACTTC	CASSQEGGSSYEQYF
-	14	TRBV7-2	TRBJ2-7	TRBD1	TGTGCCAGCAGCCACGGGACAGGGGACTACGAGCAGTACTTC	CASSHGTGDYEQYF
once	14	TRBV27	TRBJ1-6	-	TGTGCCAGCAGTTGGGTAGGATTAAATTCACCCCTCCACTTT	CASSWVGLNSPLHF
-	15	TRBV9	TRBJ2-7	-	TGTGCCAGCAGCCCTGAGGGGGGATGGTCCTACGAGCAGTACTTC	CASSPEGGWSYEQYF
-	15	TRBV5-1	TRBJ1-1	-	TGCGCCAGCAGGACCGGGGTCGGTATGAACACTGAAGCTTTCTTT	CASRTGVGMNTEAFF
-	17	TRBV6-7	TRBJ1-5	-	TGTGCCAGCAGTTACTCGAACTCCGAGTTATGGAATCAGCCCCAGCATTTT	CASSYSNSELWNQPQHF
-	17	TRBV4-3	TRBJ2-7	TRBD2	TGCGCCAGCAGCCCCTCTGTTGTAACTAGCGGGAGTTACGAGCAGTACTTC	CASSPSVVTSGSYEQYF
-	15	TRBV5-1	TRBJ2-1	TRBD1	TGCGCCAGCAGCTTGGAGGGGGCTACTTACAATGAGCAGTTCTTC	CASSLEGATYNEQFF
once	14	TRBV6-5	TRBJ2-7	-	TGTGCCAGCAGTACTGCCGGGCCCACCTACGAGCAGTACTTC	CASSTAGPTYEQYF
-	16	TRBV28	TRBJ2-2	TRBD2	TGTGCCAGCAGTTTCGACAGCGGGGTTATCACCGGGGAGCTGTTTTTT	CASSFDSGVITGELFF
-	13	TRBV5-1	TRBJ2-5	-	TGCGCCAGCAGCTTGGCCAGACAAGAGACCCAGTACTTC	CASSLARQETQYF
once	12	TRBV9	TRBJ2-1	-	TGTGCCAGCAGTGGACCGAACAATGAGCAGTTCTTC	CASSGPNNEQFF
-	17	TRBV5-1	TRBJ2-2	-	TGCGCCAGCAGCTCCGGAGGGACAGAATCGAACACCGGGGAGCTGTTTTTT	CASSSGGTESNTGELFF
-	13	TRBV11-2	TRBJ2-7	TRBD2	TGTGCCAGCAGCCAGACTAGCGGGTACGAGCAGTACTTC	CASSQTSGYEQYF
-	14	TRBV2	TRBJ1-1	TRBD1	TGTGCCAGCAGTGCTCGGACAGGGGGCACTGAAGCTTTCTTT	CASSARTGGTEAFF
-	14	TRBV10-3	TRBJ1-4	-	TGTGCCATCAGTGACGAAGGACTAGGTGAAAAACTGTTTTTT	CAISDEGLGEKLFF
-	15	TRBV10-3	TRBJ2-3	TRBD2	TGTGCCACTTCCGGGACTAGCGGAGCAACAGATACGCAGTATTTT	CATSGTSGATDTQYF
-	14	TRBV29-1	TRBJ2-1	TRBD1	TGCAGCGTAAGGGCGGACAGGCTTTACAATGAGCAGTTCTTC	CSVRADRLYNEQFF
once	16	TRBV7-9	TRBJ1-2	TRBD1	TGTGCCAGCAGCTTAGTATGGGACAGGGGTCCCCTGGGCTACACCTTC	CASSLVWDRGPLGYTF
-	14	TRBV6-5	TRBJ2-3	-	TGTGCCAGCAGTTACTCGAGCACCACAGATACGCAGTATTTT	CASSYSSTTDTQYF
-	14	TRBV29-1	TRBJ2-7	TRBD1	TGCAGCGTTGTCTCCGGGACAGGGGTTGGGGAGCAGTACTTC	CSVVSGTGVGEQYF
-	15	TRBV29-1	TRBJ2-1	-	TGCAGCGTTGAACGTCACGGGAGCTCCTACAATGAGCAGTTCTTC	CSVERHGSSYNEQFF
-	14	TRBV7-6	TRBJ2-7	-	TGTGCCAGCAGCCGTGACATCGGGTCCTACGAGCAGTACTTC	CASSRDIGSYEQYF
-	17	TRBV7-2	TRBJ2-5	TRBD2	TGTGCCAGCAGCCCATGGGGGTCTAGCGGGGGCCAAGAGACCCAGTACTTC	CASSPWGSSGGQETQYF
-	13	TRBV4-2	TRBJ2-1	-	TGTGCCAGCAGCCAAGATCACGAGATCCTGCAGTTCTTC	CASSQDHEILQFF
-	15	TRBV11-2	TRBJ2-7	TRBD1	TGTGCCAGCAGCTTAGGGGCGGGACAGGGCTACGAGCAGTACTTC	CASSLGAGQGYEQYF
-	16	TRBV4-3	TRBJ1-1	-	TGCGCCAGCAGCCAAGATTCCTTCACACGGAACACTGAAGCTTTCTTT	CASSQDSFTRNTEAFF
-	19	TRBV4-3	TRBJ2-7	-	TGCGCCAGCAGCCAAGAATTCGTCGTGGGGGCCGAGTCAACCTACGAGCAGTACTTC	CASSQEFVVGAESTYEQYF
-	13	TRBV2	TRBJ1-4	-	TGTGCCAGCAGTGACTCAACTAATGAAAAACTGTTTTTT	CASSDSTNEKLFF
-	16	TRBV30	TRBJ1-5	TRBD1	TGTGCCTCAAACTTACCGGGACAGAGGTTCAATCAGCCCCAGCATTTT	CASNLPGQRFNQPQHF
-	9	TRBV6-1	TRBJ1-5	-	TGTGCCAGCGGTCAGCCCCAGCATTTT	CASGQPQHF